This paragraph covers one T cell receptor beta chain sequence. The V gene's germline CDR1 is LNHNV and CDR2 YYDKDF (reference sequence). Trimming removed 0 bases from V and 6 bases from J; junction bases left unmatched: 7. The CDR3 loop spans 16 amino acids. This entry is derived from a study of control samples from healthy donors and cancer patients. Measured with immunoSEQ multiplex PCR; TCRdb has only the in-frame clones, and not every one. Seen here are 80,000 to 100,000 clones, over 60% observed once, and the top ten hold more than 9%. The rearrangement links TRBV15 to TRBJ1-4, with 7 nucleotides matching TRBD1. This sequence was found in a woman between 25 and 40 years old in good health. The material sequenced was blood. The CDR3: CATSRDPDRVYEKLFF. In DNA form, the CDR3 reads TGTGCCACCAGCAGAGATCCAGACAGGGTTTATGAAAAACTGTTTTTT.